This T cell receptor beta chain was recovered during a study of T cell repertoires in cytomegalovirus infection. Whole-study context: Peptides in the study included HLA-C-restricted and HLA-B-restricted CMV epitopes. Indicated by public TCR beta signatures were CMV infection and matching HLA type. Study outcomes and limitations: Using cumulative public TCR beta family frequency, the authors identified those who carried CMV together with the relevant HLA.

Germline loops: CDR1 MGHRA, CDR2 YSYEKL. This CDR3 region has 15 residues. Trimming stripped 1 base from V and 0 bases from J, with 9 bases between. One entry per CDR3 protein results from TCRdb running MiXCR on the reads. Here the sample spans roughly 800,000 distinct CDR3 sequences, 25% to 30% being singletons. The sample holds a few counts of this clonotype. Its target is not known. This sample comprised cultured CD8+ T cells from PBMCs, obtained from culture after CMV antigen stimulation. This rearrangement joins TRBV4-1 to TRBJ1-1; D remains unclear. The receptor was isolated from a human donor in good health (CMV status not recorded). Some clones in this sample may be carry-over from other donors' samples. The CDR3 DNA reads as TGCGCCAGCAGCCAAGCGCACGAAATGAACACTGAAGCTTTCTTT. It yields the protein CASSQAHEMNTEAFF.